This T cell receptor beta chain is from a study of T cell changes during pregnancy in multiple sclerosis (dated by TCRdb to about 2019). Study-level background: The study examined how the T cell repertoire changed over the course of pregnancy in women with multiple sclerosis.

Of note for this clone: The target of this receptor is not known. No base-level quality is on record; no much larger clone is a single base apart.

To prepare the library, the immunoSEQ multiplex PCR assay was applied. The immuneACCESS repertoire file appears here via TCRdb, limited to in-frame rearrangements. These files lack a portion of the clones; in checked studies, under half of the deficit traces to unresolved V genes, and the cause of the others is not known. For this sample the table gives 45,000 or so clones, of which around 96% were detected only once. The top ten constitute roughly 0.8% of the sample. Sequenced here: peripheral blood, sampled in the second trimester of pregnancy. This clonotype was sampled from a female donor with multiple sclerosis, enrolled in a pregnancy study.

The CDR3 region reads CASGAGTGVINTEAFF. The DNA sequence is TGCGCCAGCGGAGCCGGGACAGGGGTCATTAACACTGAAGCTTTCTTT. The rearrangement combines TRBV5-1 with TRBJ1-1, with 10 bases matching TRBD1. The germline V gene encodes CDR1 SGHRS and CDR2 YFSETQ. Its CDR3 holds 16 amino acids, cysteine through phenylalanine. CDR3 DNA only is kept here, 48 bases in frame from base 1. V ends up 7 bases short and J 2 bases short, with an unmatched junction base count of 11.